These 23 T cell receptor beta chains were all obtained from the same sample, sequenced in a study of Ad26.COV2.S vaccination and SARS-CoV-2 variants. Sequenced by immunoSEQ multiplex PCR; TCRdb stores in-frame clones only, minus some. The sample consists of approximately 400,000 clones, around 82% of them appearing once. As to treatment: some 20 received Ad26.COV2.S at low or high dose, single or two shots; about 5 received placebo; per-sample allocation not given. After the first vaccine or placebo injection, samples were drawn on day 63. This specimen consisted of peripheral blood, obtained in a trial of Ad26.COV2.S vaccine versus placebo. The receptors stem from a person between 18 and 65 years old who received the Ad26.COV2.S COVID-19 vaccine or a placebo.

The chain is built from TRBV13 and TRBJ2-1, with unresolved D. CDR1 is PRHDT, CDR2 FYEKMQ, per germline (reference sequence). This CDR3 is built from 15 residues. With 2 bases removed from V and 4 bases from J, the gap between germline ends came to 12 bases. The CDR3 loop is CASSLRIERYNEQFF. The CDR3 coding sequence is TGTGCCAGCAGCTTACGGATAGAGAGGTACAATGAGCAGTTCTTC.

The table lists this clone with many counts. This chain links TRBV11-3 with TRBJ1-1; 12 nucleotides match TRBD1. With 5 bases clipped from V and 4 bases from J, the junction kept 5 bases outside the gene matches. Germline CDR1 SGHNT, CDR2 YENEEA. The CDR3 runs to 15 residues. The DNA of the CDR3 is TGTGCCAGCAGCAAGGGACAGGGGGCGCCCACTGAAGCTTTCTTT. Its protein product is CASSKGQGAPTEAFF.

In its sample, this clone was seen a few times. The rearrangement joins TRBV19 to TRBJ2-7, with D possibly being TRBD1 (5 bases). Germline CDR1 is LNHDA and CDR2 is SQIVND (reference sequence). V dropped 2 bases and J dropped 4 bases, with 12 bases sitting between them. The CDR3 covers 14 residues. This CDR3 is CASSISAGFYEQYF. Here the CDR3 DNA reads TGTGCCAGTAGTATATCGGCAGGGTTTTACGAGCAGTACTTC.

A single count supports this clone. The chain has TRBV19 and TRBJ1-2; possibly TRBD1 for D (6 bases). Trimming removed 8 bases from V and 5 bases from J, with 15 bases in between. Germline CDR1 LNHDA, CDR2 SQIVND (reference sequence). The CDR3 loop spans 13 amino acids. The CDR3 loop is CASRLTRGYGYTF. The DNA of the CDR3 is TGTGCCAGTCGCCTTACTAGGGGGTATGGCTACACCTTC.

Here the CDR3 reads CASSWSGTEAFF. DNA of the CDR3: TGCGCCAGCAGCTGGAGCGGAACTGAAGCTTTCTTT. V is TRBV5-1 and J is TRBJ1-1; D gene ambiguous. Trimming shortened V by 3 bases and J by 5 bases, and 8 bases separated the two germline ends. This CDR3 is built from 12 residues. The germline gives CDR1 SGHRS, CDR2 YFSETQ.

V gene TRBV7-2 combines with J gene TRBJ2-1; 8 nucleotides line up with TRBD2. Germline V lookup: CDR1 SGHTA, CDR2 FQGNSA. The CDR3 sequence is 18 residues long. V lost 5 bases to trimming and J lost 4 bases; unmatched junction nucleotides: 16. The CDR3 loop reads CASSPRAASGRVYNEQFF. In DNA, the CDR3 is TGTGCCAGCAGCCCAAGGGCCGCTAGCGGGCGAGTATACAATGAGCAGTTCTTC.

The chain uses TRBV6-2 or TRBV6-3 and TRBJ1-2; D is ambiguous. Germline values: CDR1 MNHEY, CDR2 SVGEGT. Trimming cost V 0 bases and J 7 bases, with 9 bases left between them. The CDR3 has 13 residues. DNA of the CDR3: TGTGCCAGCAGTTACTCGGGTAAAGGTGGCTACACCTTC. Translated: CASSYSGKGGYTF.

The rearrangement joins TRBV5-4 to TRBJ2-5; 8 bases map to TRBD2. With V trimmed by 4 bases and J by 0 bases, 8 bases remained unmatched. CDR3 length: 16 amino acids. Germline V gene lookup returns CDR1 SGHNT and CDR2 YYREEE (reference sequence). This CDR3 reads CASSPVQREYQETQYF. The CDR3 DNA follows: TGTGCCAGCAGCCCAGTTCAGCGGGAGTACCAAGAGACCCAGTACTTC.

The chain couples TRBV5-1 to TRBJ2-1; possibly TRBD2 for D (5 bases). The V gene lost 1 base and the J gene lost 6 bases, with 11 bases spanning the gap. CDR1 and CDR2 (germline): SGHRS, YFSETQ. This CDR3 is built from 14 residues. The CDR3 nucleotides read TGCGCCAGCAGCTTGTTCGATGCGGGCAATGAGCAGTTCTTC. This encodes CASSLFDAGNEQFF.

The chain carries TRBV9 and TRBJ1-6; D gene unclear. This CDR3 is 12 amino acids long. The V gene's germline CDR1 is SGDLS and CDR2 YYNGEE. Trimming removed 0 bases from V and 13 bases from J, with 8 bases in between. CDR3 protein: CASSVDSPPLHF. For the CDR3, the DNA is TGTGCCAGCAGCGTAGATTCCCCCCCCCTCCACTTT.

The CDR3 DNA sequence: TGTGCCAGCTCAACGGACTTTTACAATGAGCAGTTCTTC. Translated, it gives CASSTDFYNEQFF. V gene TRBV18 combines with J gene TRBJ2-1; TRBD2 is a possible D gene (5 bases). V was clipped by 5 bases and J by 4 bases, with 9 bases between them. Germline assignment: CDR1 KGHSH and CDR2 LQKENI. CDR3 length: 13 residues.

J is TRBJ1-3 and V is TRBV7-2, with D perhaps matching TRBD1 (5 bases). This CDR3 spans 15 amino acids. The germline V and J ends were trimmed by 1 base and 6 bases, with 13 bases remaining between them. Germline CDR1 reads SGHTA; CDR2 reads FQGNSA. CDR3 sequence reads: CASSLVSRVENTIYF. CDR3 in DNA: TGTGCCAGCAGCTTAGTGTCCAGGGTTGAAAACACCATATATTTT.

The V gene is TRBV7-9, the J gene TRBJ2-1; possibly TRBD1 for D (6 bases). Germline CDR1 is SEHNR and CDR2 is FQNEAQ (reference sequence). The CDR3 has 13 residues. The V end was cut by 3 bases, the J end by 5 bases, with 8 bases between. CDR3 bases: TGTGCCAGCAGCTTGGGGGCAGACAATGAGCAGTTCTTC. Encoded protein: CASSLGADNEQFF.

The CDR3 sequence: CASSLDGRIGETQYF. CDR3 nucleotide sequence: TGTGCCAGCAGCTTAGATGGGCGCATTGGAGAGACCCAGTACTTC. The chain combines TRBV7-9 with TRBJ2-5; D unresolved. Trimming removed 1 base from V and 4 bases from J, with 13 bases in between. Germline V gene sequence: CDR1 SEHNR, CDR2 FQNEAQ (reference sequence). The CDR3 runs to 15 residues.

V and J are TRBV29-1 and TRBJ1-2; no clear D. The CDR3 runs 14 residues. Germline CDR1 is SQVTM and CDR2 is ANQGSEA. V lost 7 bases, J lost 3 bases, and 18 bases lay in between. The CDR3 region is CSAISRQEDYGYTF. CDR3 nucleotides: TGCAGCGCCATCTCGCGGCAGGAGGACTATGGCTACACCTTC.

A remark on this clone: This specimen includes other DNA sequences encoding the same CDR3. The rearrangement uses TRBV2 and TRBJ2-7, with D possibly TRBD2 on 6 matching bases. Between the trimmed V and J ends, which lost 1 base and 7 bases, there was a span of 11 bases. Per germline, CDR1 SNHLY and CDR2 FYNNEI. The CDR3 extends over 13 amino acids. The CDR3 DNA reads as TGTGCCAGCAGTGAAGGGGCACGGGGGGAGCAGTACTTC. Translation: CASSEGARGEQYF. Based on the CDR3 plus reference TRBV2 and TRBJ2-7, the full variable domain is EPEVTQTPSHQVTQMGQEVILRCVPISNHLYFYWYRQILGQKVEFLVSFYNNEISEKSEIFDDQFSVERPDGSNFTLKIRSTKLEDSAMYFCASSEGARGEQYFGPGTRLTVT.

The DNA for the CDR3 is TGTGCCTGGAACCGAGACCAAGAGACCCAGTACTTC. Its translation is CAWNRDQETQYF. This chain uses TRBV30 with TRBJ2-5; D is ambiguous. Trimming cost V 4 bases and J 0 bases, with 6 bases left between them. CDR3 length equals 12 residues. The germline CDR1 and CDR2 sequences are GTSNPN and SVGIG (reference sequence). Full variable domain (remainder filled in from reference TRBV30 and TRBJ2-5): SQTIHQWPATLVQPVGSPLSLECTVEGTSNPNLYWYRQAAGRGLQLLFYSVGIGQISSEVPQNLSASRPQDRQFILSSKKLLLSDSGFYLCAWNRDQETQYFGPGTRLLVL.

The genes are TRBV6-5 and TRBJ1-1; D is ambiguous. The CDR3 runs to 13 residues. The germline V and J ends were trimmed by 5 bases and 2 bases, with 9 bases remaining between them. Germline V lookup: CDR1 MNHEY, CDR2 SVGAGI. The CDR3 reads CASSRNGNTEAFF. Written as DNA, the CDR3 is TGTGCCAGCAGTCGAAACGGAAACACTGAAGCTTTCTTT.

The table lists this clone with a few counts. This rearrangement joins TRBV10-1 to TRBJ1-1; D gene uncertain. Germline V gene lookup returns CDR1 WNHNN and CDR2 SYGVQD (reference sequence). Trimming took off 5 bases at V and 1 base at J, with 11 bases between the two ends. The length of the CDR3 is 14 residues. CDR3 coding DNA: TGCGCCAGCAGTCCCCAGACCAGGAACACTGAAGCTTTCTTT. This gives the protein CASSPQTRNTEAFF.

Regarding this clone: Within the sample, other DNA sequences also encode this same CDR3. The chain carries TRBV7-9 and TRBJ1-1, with a weak D call TRBD1 (6 bases). The germline CDR1 and CDR2 sequences are SEHNR and FQNEAQ (reference sequence). The CDR3 runs 13 residues. V lost 5 bases and J lost 3, with 10 bases in between. The CDR3 coding sequence is TGTGCCAGCAGCCTACAGGGTTACACTGAAGCTTTCTTT. The encoded protein is CASSLQGYTEAFF.

The chain carries TRBV10-2 and TRBJ1-5, with D maybe TRBD1 (6 bases). V was trimmed by 3 bases and J by 5 bases, leaving 17 bases between them. The CDR3 loop spans 16 amino acids. CDR1 is WSHSY, CDR2 SAAADI, per germline. This CDR3 is CASSDTGHWGHQPQHF. CDR3 bases: TGCGCCAGCAGTGACACGGGACATTGGGGTCATCAGCCCCAGCATTTT.

This chain joins TRBV5-4 and TRBJ1-4; no definite D call. V lost 5 bases, J lost 4 bases, and 15 bases lay in between. Looked up from germline, CDR1 is SGHNT and CDR2 is YYREEE (reference sequence). This CDR3 has 15 residues. The DNA for the CDR3 is TGTGCCAGCAGTGCTGACCTAGCCAGTAATGAAAAACTGTTTTTT. Translated, it gives CASSADLASNEKLFF. The variable domain in full, completed from reference TRBV5-4 and TRBJ1-4, reads ETGVTQSPTHLIKTRGQQVTLRCSSQSGHNTVSWYQQALGQGPQFIFQYYREEENGRGNFPPRFSGLQFPNYSSELNVNALELDDSALYLCASSADLASNEKLFFGSGTQLSVL.

This rearrangement joins TRBV27 to TRBJ1-1; 7 bases agree with TRBD1. With 3 bases clipped from V and 1 base from J, the junction kept 2 bases outside the gene matches. Germline V gene lookup returns CDR1 MNHEY and CDR2 SMNVEV (reference sequence). This CDR3 is built from 14 residues. CDR3 loop: CASSLAGGNTEAFF. CDR3 sequence (DNA): TGTGCCAGCAGTTTGGCAGGGGGGAACACTGAAGCTTTCTTT.